This entry lists 14 T cell receptor beta chains sequenced from one sample in a study of blood T cell repertoires in COVID-19. TCRdb's copy holds only in-frame clones and misses some; the assay was immunoSEQ multiplex PCR. Among almost 500,000 clones listed, about nine tenths were seen once. Sequenced: PBMCs or T cells enriched from blood (not recorded which). Receptors were obtained from a woman in her sixties or seventies who had recovered from COVID-19.

This clone has only a few counts. V is TRBV6-5 and J is TRBJ1-1, with D unresolved. Trimming pared 6 bases from V and 1 base from J, leaving 12 bases between. The CDR3 is 14 amino acids. CDR1 MNHEY and CDR2 SVGAGI come from the germline V gene. CDR3 region: CASRKGGSNTEAFF. Written as DNA, the CDR3 is TGTGCCAGCAGGAAGGGAGGATCGAACACTGAAGCTTTCTTT.

This clone has a handful of counts. The V call is TRBV29-1, the J call TRBJ1-2, with TRBD1 matching 9 bases. The CDR3 runs 14 residues. The germline gives CDR1 SQVTM, CDR2 ANQGSEA. V shed 6 bases, J shed 0 bases, and the junction held 5 bases outside the gene matches. CDR3 amino acids: CSVTGQGTNYGYTF. The CDR3 DNA reads as TGCAGCGTAACCGGACAGGGGACTAACTATGGCTACACCTTC. The whole variable domain, filled in from reference TRBV29-1 and TRBJ1-2, reads SAVISQKPSRDICQRGTSLTIQCQVDSQVTMMFWYRQQPGQSLTLIATANQGSEATYESGFVIDKFPISRPNLTFSTLTVSNMSPEDSSIYLCSVTGQGTNYGYTFGSGTRLTVV.

The chain links TRBV7-8 to TRBJ2-7; D gene unclear. In germline, CDR1 is SGHVS, CDR2 FQNEAQ. V shed 5 bases and J shed 4 bases, with 12 bases lying between them. The CDR3 totals 13 residues. In DNA, the CDR3 is TGTGCCAGCAGCCCTAGTACCCCATACGAGCAGTACGTC. The encoded protein is CASSPSTPYEQYV.

The rearrangement joins TRBV7-2 to TRBJ1-2, with 9 bases that match TRBD1. Germline assignment: CDR1 SGHTA and CDR2 FQGNSA. The CDR3 is 14 amino acids. Trimming at V came to 5 bases and at J to 7 bases, leaving 8 bases not matched to a gene. The CDR3 here is CASSPGGQGIGYTF. CDR3 sequence (DNA): TGTGCCAGCAGCCCCGGCGGACAGGGGATTGGCTACACCTTC.

To note about this clone: Additional DNA sequences in this sample encode the identical CDR3. The genes are TRBV5-1 and TRBJ1-1; unclear D gene. The CDR3 length is 14 residues. Trimming removed 4 bases from V and 1 base from J, with 11 bases in between. Germline assignment: CDR1 SGHRS and CDR2 YFSETQ. The CDR3 is CASSLRSGNTEAFF. DNA for the CDR3: TGCGCCAGCAGCCTACGATCTGGGAACACTGAAGCTTTCTTT.

The gene calls are TRBV5-5 and TRBJ2-7, with D perhaps matching TRBD2 (7 bases). The germline V gene encodes CDR1 SGHKS and CDR2 YYEKEE (reference sequence). This CDR3 region has 14 residues. V was trimmed by 2 bases and J by 3 bases, leaving 12 bases between them. The CDR3 reads CASSFYREGYEQYF. As DNA, the CDR3 is TGTGCCAGCAGCTTTTACAGGGAGGGCTACGAGCAGTACTTC.

The chain recombines TRBV7-8 with TRBJ1-5, with D possibly matching TRBD1 (6 bases). V lost 5 bases, J lost 6 bases, and 11 bases lay in between. The CDR3 loop spans 13 amino acids. The germline CDR1 and CDR2 sequences are SGHVS and FQNEAQ. CDR3 DNA sequence: TGTGCCAGCAGCCCAGGGGCTCTTCAGCCCCAGCATTTT. Encoded protein: CASSPGALQPQHF.

The chain joins TRBV4-2 to TRBJ2-2; 11 bases match TRBD1. Germline V gene lookup returns CDR1 LGHNA and CDR2 YNFKEQ. The CDR3 totals 19 residues. Unmatched junction bases numbered 14, after V lost 4 bases and J lost 4 bases. The CDR3 coding sequence is TGTGCCAGCAGCCTATTGGAAAATTTAGGGACAGGGGGCACCGGGGAGCTGTTTTTT. The encoded protein is CASSLLENLGTGGTGELFF.

The chain combines TRBV2 with TRBJ1-5; D unclear. The CDR3 consists of 12 residues. The V and J ends lost 8 bases and 4 bases respectively, with 9 bases between them. The germline V gene has CDR1 SNHLY and CDR2 FYNNEI. Here the CDR3 reads CASRTENQPQHF. The CDR3 DNA is TGTGCCAGCCGAACAGAGAATCAGCCCCAGCATTTT. Combining the CDR3 with reference TRBV2 and TRBJ1-5 gives the whole variable domain EPEVTQTPSHQVTQMGQEVILRCVPISNHLYFYWYRQILGQKVEFLVSFYNNEISEKSEIFDDQFSVERPDGSNFTLKIRSTKLEDSAMYFCASRTENQPQHFGDGTRLSIL.

The gene calls are TRBV10-3 and TRBJ1-6; the D gene is possibly TRBD1 (5 bases). Trimming shortened V by 8 bases and J by 5 bases, and 10 bases separated the two germline ends. Germline V gene data show CDR1 as ENHRY and CDR2 as SYGVKD. The CDR3 length is 13 residues. CDR3 nucleotides: TGTGCCATCTCCAGGGAAAATAATTCACCCCTCCACTTT. Protein: CAISRENNSPLHF.

The chain couples TRBV5-8 to TRBJ1-5, with D possibly being TRBD1 (6 bases). The CDR3 loop spans 15 amino acids. The germline V gene has CDR1 SGHTS and CDR2 YDEGEE. The V gene lost 4 bases and the J gene lost 3 bases, with 14 bases spanning the gap. This CDR3 reads CASSPGQTFNQPQHF. The DNA for the CDR3 is TGTGCCAGCAGCCCCGGACAGACCTTCAATCAGCCCCAGCATTTT.

This sequence joins TRBV2 and TRBJ1-1; maybe TRBD1 (5 bases). Trimming took 7 bases from V and 5 from J, leaving 17 bases between them. This CDR3 spans 14 amino acids. Germline values: CDR1 SNHLY, CDR2 FYNNEI. CDR3 region: CASTSTGVTTEAFF. CDR3 nucleotides: TGTGCCAGCACTTCTACGGGGGTTACGACTGAAGCTTTCTTT.

This clone showed up just a few times. This sequence joins TRBV2 and TRBJ2-7, with D perhaps matching TRBD2 (6 bases). Germline V gene lookup returns CDR1 SNHLY and CDR2 FYNNEI. The CDR3 runs 13 residues. Trimming shortened V by 3 bases and J by 7 bases, and 13 bases separated the two germline ends. The CDR3 DNA sequence: TGTGCCAGCAGTGAGCGGAGGGTGGGAGAGCAGTACTTC. Amino acids: CASSERRVGEQYF.

This sequence joins TRBV11-2 and TRBJ1-5, with D unresolved. The CDR3 has 13 residues. Per the germline V gene, CDR1 is SGHAT and CDR2 is FQNNGV. Trimming pared 3 bases from V and 5 bases from J, leaving 8 bases between. DNA for the CDR3: TGTGCCAGCAGCTTCGCCGGGGATCAGCCCCAGCATTTT. Translated: CASSFAGDQPQHF.